This TCR beta chain was identified in a study of tumor and adjacent non-tumor tissue in lung cancer. Overall study context: Each sample yielded some 4 million productive TCRbeta reads on average.

This CDR3 contains 15 residues. From germline, CDR1 is SGHKS and CDR2 YYEKEE (reference sequence). Concerning this clonotype: Antigen: not known. Germline is not matched at one junction end, which may reflect a read error.

RNA was extracted from bulk tissue without any cell sorting. The normal lung tissue was taken more than 3 cm from the tumor edge. TCRbeta libraries were built with three rounds of nested PCR, modified from ARM-PCR. TCRdb used MiXCR to reprocess the multiplex PCR reads, holding one entry per CDR3 protein. The sample has over 100,000 distinct CDR3 sequences, around 57% seen once. General study points: Top 100 clones took a larger repertoire share in normal lung.

The chain has TRBV5-5 and TRBJ1-2; 10 bases map to TRBD1. The TCR originated in a man aged 60 to 75 with non-small cell lung cancer. Sequenced input: distant non-tumor lung tissue. The CDR3 protein is CASGLGQGRTYVYTF. In DNA form, the CDR3 reads TGTGCCAGCGGCTTGGGACAGGGGAGGACCTATGTCTACACATTC.